This is a list of T cell receptor beta chains from one sample in a study of read filtering for tumor transcriptome and immune sequencing. TCRdb processed the reads anew with MiXCR; each CDR3 protein has one entry. The sample contains roughly 49,000 distinct CDR3 sequences, 15% to 20% of which appear only once. The sequencing input was a population of CD138-negative cells sorted from bone marrow. The source is a donor aged 40 or over with multiple myeloma. The CDR3 runs from the conserved cysteine through the conserved F or W. A D gene is named only where the DNA matches it firmly. Rows give clone size only sometimes, using once, few, many, or a class for an expanded clone.

CASGTYEQYF,TGTGCCAGCGGCACCTACGAGCAGTACTTC,many,.,TRBV6-2/TRBV6-3,TRBJ2-7
CASSELAGFSGSTDTQYF,TGTGCCAGCAGTGAATTGGCGGGGTTTAGCGGGAGTACAGATACGCAGTATTTT,.,TRBD2,TRBV6-1,TRBJ2-3
CASSWQGTTDTQYF,TGTGCCAGCAGCTGGCAGGGGACTACAGATACGCAGTATTTT,many,.,TRBV5-5,TRBJ2-3
CASSSGLGGSYEQYF,TGTGCCAGCAGCTCCGGACTAGGGGGCTCCTACGAGCAGTACTTC,many,.,TRBV3-1,TRBJ2-7
CASSNHVAGGKETQYF,TGTGCCAGCAGCAATCATGTAGCGGGAGGGAAAGAGACCCAGTACTTC,many,TRBD2,TRBV7-2,TRBJ2-5
CASSPAGRRKFF,TGTGCCAGCAGCCCAGCGGGCCGGCGAAAGTTCTTC,many,.,TRBV7-9,TRBJ2-1
CASSEGAGDTDTQYF,TGTGCCAGCAGTGAAGGAGCGGGTGACACAGATACGCAGTATTTT,many,.,TRBV6-1,TRBJ2-3
CSVVGGGPPQETQYF,TGCAGCGTTGTCGGGGGAGGGCCACCTCAAGAGACCCAGTACTTC,many,TRBD2,TRBV29-1,TRBJ2-5
CASSPSNTGELFF,TGTGCCAGCTCTCCCTCGAACACCGGGGAGCTGTTTTTT,many,.,TRBV18,TRBJ2-2
CASSLDPSGREGEQFF,TGTGCCAGCAGCCTGGACCCTAGCGGGAGAGAAGGTGAGCAGTTCTTC,many,TRBD2,TRBV27,TRBJ2-1
CSARETAGRSPLHF,TGCAGTGCTAGGGAGACCGCGGGCCGATCACCCCTCCACTTT,many,.,TRBV20-1,TRBJ1-6
CASSLASGVTDTQYF,TGTGCCAGCAGCTTAGCTAGCGGGGTCACAGATACGCAGTATTTT,.,TRBD2,TRBV5-4,TRBJ2-3
CSAVLGDSFTDTQYF,TGCAGTGCTGTGTTAGGGGACAGCTTCACAGATACGCAGTATTTT,many,TRBD1,TRBV20-1,TRBJ2-3
CASSPRSSRTDTQYF,TGTGCCAGCAGCCCAAGGAGCAGTCGCACAGATACGCAGTATTTT,many,.,TRBV11-2,TRBJ2-3
CASSPGVDETQYF,TGTGCCAGCAGCCCCGGGGTCGACGAGACCCAGTACTTC,many,.,TRBV11-2,TRBJ2-5
CASAPAGGATEAFF,TGTGCCTCGGCTCCGGCAGGGGGCGCGACTGAAGCTTTCTTT,many,TRBD1,TRBV10-3,TRBJ1-1
CASVGWREEGLWADTQYF,TGTGCCAGCGTCGGTTGGAGGGAGGAGGGTCTCTGGGCAGATACGCAGTATTTT,many,.,TRBV28,TRBJ2-3
CASSEQEHKTWGTEAFF,TGTGCCAGCAGTGAACAGGAACATAAGACCTGGGGGACTGAAGCTTTCTTT,many,.,TRBV6-1,TRBJ1-1
CSAREGGGEAFF,TGCAGTGCAAGGGAAGGGGGCGGTGAAGCTTTCTTT,few,TRBD1,TRBV20-1,TRBJ1-1
CATSFGPGEQYF,TGTGCCACCAGCTTCGGCCCCGGGGAGCAGTACTTC,many,.,TRBV15,TRBJ2-7
CASSQAGTGGLETQYF,TGTGCCAGCAGTCAAGCGGGGACCGGCGGTTTGGAGACCCAGTACTTC,few,TRBD2,TRBV28,TRBJ2-5
CASSFGGFDSGANVLTF,TGTGCCAGCAGTTTCGGGGGTTTTGACTCTGGGGCCAACGTCCTGACTTTC,many,.,TRBV28,TRBJ2-6
CSVVPAESYEQYF,TGCAGCGTTGTTCCGGCAGAGTCCTACGAACAGTACTTC,.,.,TRBV29-1,TRBJ2-7
CASSFVAEGGNEQFF,TGCGCCAGCAGCTTCGTAGCCGAGGGAGGCAATGAGCAGTTCTTC,many,.,TRBV5-1,TRBJ2-1
CSASDQETQYF,TGCAGTGCTAGCGACCAAGAGACCCAGTACTTC,many,.,TRBV20-1,TRBJ2-5
CASSQDWASGNQETQYF,TGTGCCAGCAGCCAAGATTGGGCTAGCGGGAACCAAGAGACCCAGTACTTC,few,TRBD2,TRBV4-2,TRBJ2-5
CASSPPGTGAYEQYF,TGTGCCAGCAGTCCGCCCGGGACAGGGGCCTACGAGCAGTACTTC,many,TRBD1,TRBV28,TRBJ2-7
CASSATGGNSPLHF,TGTGCCAGCAGCGCCACAGGGGGGAATTCACCCCTCCACTTT,medium-sized,TRBD1,TRBV9,TRBJ1-6
CASSPPLGLAETQYF,TGTGCCAGCAGCCCCCCCCTGGGACTAGCGGAGACCCAGTACTTC,many,TRBD2,TRBV7-9,TRBJ2-5
CAITGSPNTEAFF,TGTGCCATCACAGGGAGTCCCAACACTGAAGCTTTCTTT,many,.,TRBV10-3,TRBJ1-1
CASSIQDGNYGYTF,TGTGCCAGCAGCATACAGGACGGGAACTATGGCTACACCTTC,.,.,TRBV13,TRBJ1-2
CASSQRGQSYNEQFF,TGTGCCAGCAGCCAACGGGGACAGTCCTACAATGAGCAGTTCTTC,few,TRBD1,TRBV7-2,TRBJ2-1
CSASPWGLAGGLLSTDTQYF,TGCAGTGCTAGTCCATGGGGACTAGCGGGAGGCCTACTTAGCACAGATACGCAGTATTTT,.,TRBD2,TRBV20-1,TRBJ2-3
CASSLEAETQYF,TGTGCCAGCAGCTTAGAAGCGGAGACCCAGTACTTC,many,.,TRBV11-2,TRBJ2-5
CASSLSYNEQFF,TGTGCCAGCAGCCTTTCCTACAATGAGCAGTTCTTC,few,.,TRBV7-2,TRBJ2-1
CASRASGIYETQYF,TGTGCCAGCAGGGCTAGCGGGATATATGAGACCCAGTACTTC,many,.,TRBV21-1,TRBJ2-5
CASSLGPGTHYEQYF,TGTGCCAGCTCACTCGGACCAGGGACCCACTACGAGCAGTACTTC,many,.,TRBV18,TRBJ2-7
CASREAGGITGELFF,TGTGCCAGCAGAGAAGCGGGAGGAATCACCGGGGAGCTGTTTTTT,many,TRBD2,TRBV12-3/TRBV12-4,TRBJ2-2
CSARGGVDQPQHF,TGCAGTGCTAGAGGAGGAGTAGATCAGCCCCAGCATTTT,many,.,TRBV20-1,TRBJ1-5
CSVVGPRLGNEQFF,TGTAGCGTTGTAGGTCCACGATTAGGCAATGAACAGTTCTTC,.,.,TRBV29-1,TRBJ2-1
CASIWGQGLGYTF,TGTGCCAGCATTTGGGGACAGGGTCTTGGCTACACCTTC,many,TRBD1,TRBV2,TRBJ1-2
CASSEGRVGQPQHF,TGTGCCAGCAGCGAGGGCAGGGTGGGTCAGCCCCAGCATTTT,many,.,TRBV7-2,TRBJ1-5
CASSRSGRGVRDTQYF,TGTGCCAGCAGCCGAAGCGGGAGAGGAGTCAGAGATACGCAGTATTTT,.,TRBD2,TRBV3-1,TRBJ2-3
CASSPGLANEQFF,TGTGCCAGCTCGCCCGGACTAGCCAATGAGCAGTTCTTC,many,TRBD2,TRBV18,TRBJ2-1
CASSRVQGIQETQYF,TGTGCCAGCAGCCGGGTACAGGGGATTCAAGAGACCCAGTACTTC,.,TRBD1,TRBV2,TRBJ2-5
CAWNGPKQYF,TGTGCCTGGAATGGACCCAAGCAGTACTTC,many,.,TRBV30,TRBJ2-7
CASSFGGIGGNQPQHF,TGTGCCAGCAGCTTCGGTGGGATTGGTGGCAATCAGCCCCAGCATTTT,many,.,TRBV11-2,TRBJ1-5
CASSLGVAGTHSYEQYF,TGTGCCAGCAGCTTAGGGGTAGCGGGAACCCACTCCTACGAGCAGTACTTC,many,TRBD2,TRBV13,TRBJ2-7
CASSPEGGTVKNTEAFF,TGTGCCAGCAGCCCGGAGGGGGGGACAGTCAAGAACACTGAAGCTTTCTTT,many,TRBD1,TRBV13,TRBJ1-1
CASSLPRGGGDNEQFF,TGTGCCAGCAGCCTCCCCCGAGGTGGGGGCGACAATGAGCAGTTCTTC,many,.,TRBV11-2,TRBJ2-1
CASRPGTGGQEQYF,TGTGCCAGCAGACCCGGGACAGGGGGACAAGAGCAGTACTTC,many,TRBD1,TRBV6-5,TRBJ2-7